This passage covers 15 T cell receptor beta chains from one sample sequenced in a study of T cell clonality in common variable immunodeficiency. Here immunoSEQ multiplex PCR was the method, and the copy in TCRdb shows in-frame clones only, minus some. The sample gives some 30,000 clones, none seen only once, and the top ten clones hold around 4.5%. Sequencing was performed on peripheral blood mononuclear cells. The receptors were gathered from a person between 18 and 75 years old in good health.

A few counts support this clone. The read is 3 residues too short to cover the CDR3 end, so that end is filled in from the germline J gene. The rearrangement uses TRBV7-6 and TRBJ1-1, with 11 nucleotides matching TRBD1. The junction had 6 bases not matched to a gene; V was cut back by 3 bases and J by 6 bases. The germline V gene encodes CDR1 SGHVS and CDR2 FNYEAQ. This CDR3 has 15 amino acids. CDR3 bases read: TGTGCCAGCAGCTTCGGGGGACAGGGGGTACCTGAA. Translating gives CASSFGGQGVPE. The entire CDR3 protein reads CASSFGGQGVPEAFF.

Ten or more counts support this clone. This CDR3 reads CASSEDRARAGGYTF. The DNA read from the CDR3 is TGTGCCAGCAGTGAAGACCGGGCCAGGGCCGGTGGC. The chain links TRBV2 to TRBJ1-2, with D perhaps TRBD1 (5 bases). Read coverage stops 3 residues before the CDR3 terminus; the germline J gene supplies the remainder. The CDR3 consists of 15 residues. The germline V gene has CDR1 SNHLY and CDR2 FYNNEI. V lost 1 base, J lost 7 bases, and 16 bases lay in between.

About this clone: Read coverage stops 3 residues before the CDR3 terminus; the germline J gene supplies the remainder. V usage is TRBV19 and J usage is TRBJ2-3, with 13 bases aligning to TRBD2. Germline V gives CDR1 LNHDA, CDR2 SQIVND (reference sequence). CDR3 size: 18 residues. The CDR3 loop is CASSESGLAGMGGETQYF. Partial CDR3 DNA: TGTGCCAGTAGTGAGTCGGGACTAGCGGGAATGGGTGGAGAGACG.

This clone was seen many times. With the read ending 3 residues before the CDR3 end, the germline J gene is used to fill in that end. The chain joins TRBV18 to TRBJ2-1; D call uncertain. CDR1 is KGHSH, CDR2 LQKENI, per germline. CDR3 length: 17 residues. The ends were cut back, 3 bases at V and 0 bases at J, with 15 bases in the middle. The CDR3 sequence is CASSPDATGSSYNEQFF. The CDR3 bases that were read are TGTGCCAGCTCACCCGATGCGACGGGTAGCTCCTACAATGAG.

This clone was observed at least ten times. Read data end 3 residues before the CDR3 end; the end is taken from the germline J gene. The chain has TRBV7-2 and TRBJ1-6; D unclear. Trimming cost V 5 bases and J 9 bases, with 11 bases left between them. The CDR3 loop spans 13 amino acids. Germline V CDR1 and CDR2: SGHTA, FQGNSA. The sequenced part of the CDR3 DNA is TGTGCCAGCAGCCCCCAACTCGGTTCACCC. Encoded protein: CASSPQLGSP. The full CDR3 protein reads CASSPQLGSPLHF. Full variable domain (rest looked up from reference TRBV7-2 and TRBJ1-6): GAGVSQSPSNKVTEKGKDVELRCDPISGHTALYWYRQSLGQGLEFLIYFQGNSAPDKSGLPSDRFSAERTGGSVSTLTIQRTQQEDSAVYLCASSPQLGSPLHFGNGTRLTVT.

This clone was seen ten or more times. With the read ending 3 residues before the CDR3 end, the germline J gene is used to fill in that end. The V and J genes are TRBV28 and TRBJ1-6; D possibly corresponds to TRBD1 (5 bases). The CDR3 consists of 14 residues. V gave up 8 bases and J gave up 7 bases, with 15 bases separating them. The germline V gene has CDR1 MDHEN and CDR2 SYDVKM. The CDR3 spells CASGTGGENSPLHF. The CDR3 DNA, read in part, is TGTGCCAGCGGAACGGGGGGTGAGAATTCACCC.

This clone has at least ten counts. With the read ending 3 residues before the CDR3 end, the germline J gene is used to fill in that end. V gene TRBV5-4 combines with J gene TRBJ1-4; D is perhaps TRBD1 (6 bases). With 5 bases removed from V and 4 bases from J, the gap between germline ends came to 12 bases. The CDR3 covers 14 residues. Germline CDR1 is SGHNT and CDR2 is YYREEE (reference sequence). CDR3 sequence reads: CASRSDRLNEKLFF. The CDR3 bases that were read are TGTGCCAGCAGATCGGACAGACTTAATGAAAAA. The whole variable domain, filled in from reference TRBV5-4 and TRBJ1-4, reads ETGVTQSPTHLIKTRGQQVTLRCSSQSGHNTVSWYQQALGQGPQFIFQYYREEENGRGNFPPRFSGLQFPNYSSELNVNALELDDSALYLCASRSDRLNEKLFFGSGTQLSVL.

The table lists this clone with many counts. The read stops 3 residues short of the end of the CDR3; the missing end is completed from the germline J gene. The V and J genes are TRBV10-1 and TRBJ1-1, with a tentative D call TRBD1 (5 bases). The CDR3 runs to 13 residues. Germline V CDR1 and CDR2: WNHNN, SYGVQD (reference sequence). The covered CDR3 bases are TGCGCCAGCAGCGACCGGACACAACCGAAC. It translates to CASSDRTQPN. The CDR3 reads in full as CASSDRTQPNAFF.

This clone came up many times. The read stops 3 residues short of the end of the CDR3; the missing end is completed from the germline J gene. This chain links TRBV10-3 with TRBJ2-2, with D possibly matching TRBD1 (6 bases). CDR1 and CDR2 (germline): ENHRY, SYGVKD. V was pared by 3 bases and J by 6 bases, with 8 bases between. The CDR3 has 13 residues. This chain's CDR3 is CAISDRGAGELFF. The CDR3 DNA, read in part, is TGTGCCATCAGTGACAGGGGTGCCGGGGAG.

This clone was picked up many times. The sequence runs out 3 residues before the end of the CDR3; the remainder is reconstructed from the germline J gene. This chain joins TRBV19 and TRBJ2-1, with D perhaps matching TRBD1 (6 bases). V lost 4 bases and J lost 8, with 18 bases in between. The CDR3 loop spans 15 amino acids. Looked up from germline, CDR1 is LNHDA and CDR2 is SQIVND (reference sequence). The CDR3 DNA, read in part, is TGTGCCAGTAGTAGGCCCGCAGGGGCGGTGGATGAG. Its translation: CASSRPAGAVDE. The whole CDR3 sequence reads CASSRPAGAVDEQFF.

This clone was recorded at least ten times. The observed sequence ends 3 residues before the CDR3 terminus, with the missing tail filled in from the germline J gene. The J gene is TRBJ2-7, the V gene TRBV30; TRBD1 aligns across 9 bases. The CDR3 contains 16 residues. The V gene end was trimmed by 0 bases and the J gene end by 0 bases; junction bases not matched to a gene: 6. Germline loops: CDR1 GTSNPN, CDR2 SVGIG (reference sequence). CDR3 loop: CAWSVKVGQGSYEQYF. The sequenced CDR3 bases are TGTGCCTGGAGTGTAAAGGTGGGACAGGGCTCCTACGAG.

This clone was counted between two and nine times. The sequenced CDR3 bases are TGTGCCTGGGTAGACAGGGTCGGGCAGCCT. Translation: CAWVDRVGQP. The entire CDR3 sequence reads CAWVDRVGQPQYF. The rearrangement joins TRBV30 to TRBJ2-4, with 7 nucleotides matching TRBD1. The sequence runs out 3 residues before the end of the CDR3; the remainder is reconstructed from the germline J gene. There are 13 residues in the CDR3. Germline CDR1 and CDR2: GTSNPN and SVGIG (reference sequence).

There are a few counts of this clone. Its ends do not fully match the called genes, so a read error is possible. The CDR3 extends 3 residues past the end of the read, so its final part is completed from the germline J gene. The chain has TRBV7-6 and TRBJ2-5; 13 bases align to TRBD2. The CDR3 runs 17 residues. Per germline, CDR1 SGHVS and CDR2 FNYEAQ. The part of the CDR3 DNA that was read is TGTGCCAGCAGCCTGGGACTAGCGGGACCTGGAGAAGATACC. This sequence encodes CASSLGLAGPGEDT. The whole CDR3 sequence is CASSLGLAGPGEDTQYF.

The table lists this clone with a few counts. A junction end diverges from the germline sequence, so it may reflect a read error. The read gets to within 3 residues of the CDR3 end, and the germline J gene fills in the rest. This sample includes further DNA sequences coding for the same CDR3. The rearrangement uses TRBV30 and TRBJ1-3, with a possible D match to TRBD1 (5 bases). This CDR3 has 14 residues. The germline gives CDR1 GTSNPN, CDR2 SVGIG (reference sequence). This CDR3 is CAWSWRGSGNTIYF. Incomplete CDR3 DNA: TGTGCCTGGAGTTGGAGGGGCTCTGGAAACACG.

The table lists this clone with a few counts. The read finishes 3 residues shy of the CDR3 end, and the germline J gene is used to complete it. This rearrangement joins TRBV7-9 to TRBJ1-2; 8 nucleotides agree with TRBD1. The V gene's germline CDR1 is SEHNR and CDR2 FQNEAQ (reference sequence). The CDR3 has 15 residues. The sequenced CDR3 bases are TGTGCCAGCAGCTTATCCGGACAGGGATCGGGCGGC. It yields the protein CASSLSGQGSGG. The complete CDR3 protein is CASSLSGQGSGGYTF.